Each of the 21 T cell receptor beta chains below was sequenced from the same sample in a study of T-cell reconstitution after alpha-beta-depleted transplantation in children. This sample's TCRbeta library carried unique molecular identifier barcodes. Via MiXCR, TCRdb re-called the PCR reads, giving one row per CDR3 protein. The table includes approximately 500,000 distinct CDR3 sequences, 10% detected once. Material: PBMCs, obtained before TCRalphabeta/CD19-depleted stem cell transplant. Every receptor here comes from a child aged 2-15 years with inherited bone marrow failure, due to receive a stem cell transplant.

Of note for this clonotype: It may be a read error: a sequence one base away is much more abundant. The chain couples TRBV4-3 to TRBJ2-2, with 7 bases fitting TRBD1. The CDR3 has 14 amino acids. The germline gives CDR1 LGHNA, CDR2 YSLEER. CDR3 nucleotide sequence: TGCGCCAGCAGCGACAGGGTTCTGACCGGGGAGCGGTTTTTT. Protein product: CASSDRVLTGERFF.

This sequence joins TRBV7-2 and TRBJ2-7, with D possibly being TRBD1 (6 bases). Looked up from germline, CDR1 is SGHTA and CDR2 is FQGNSA. Deletions cut 3 bases from V and 3 bases from J, with 9 bases between. The CDR3 sequence is 13 residues long. CDR3 loop: CASSFRDNYEQYF. CDR3 bases: TGTGCCAGCAGCTTCCGGGACAACTACGAGCAGTACTTC. The entire variable domain, with the rest obtained from reference TRBV7-2 and TRBJ2-7, is as follows: GAGVSQSPSNKVTEKGKDVELRCDPISGHTALYWYRQSLGQGLEFLIYFQGNSAPDKSGLPSDRFSAERTGGSVSTLTIQRTQQEDSAVYLCASSFRDNYEQYFGPGTRLTVT.

This clonotype was seen repeatedly, ten times or more. The J gene is TRBJ2-5, the V gene TRBV7-9, with D maybe TRBD2 (6 bases). The V gene lost 3 bases and the J gene lost 1 base, with 18 bases spanning the gap. CDR3 length: 17 amino acids. Germline CDR1 reads SEHNR; CDR2 reads FQNEAQ (reference sequence). The CDR3 DNA is TGTGCCAGCAGCTTCCTTAAGACGGGAGCAAGCCAAGAGACCCAGTACTTC. This sequence encodes CASSFLKTGASQETQYF.

This clonotype was observed a handful of times. The J gene is TRBJ2-5, the V gene TRBV5-1, with TRBD2 identical over 11 bases. This CDR3 has 17 amino acids. Trimming took 0 bases from V and 4 from J; bases not matched to a gene: 8. Germline V gene lookup returns CDR1 SGHRS and CDR2 YFSETQ. CDR3: CASSLGLAGGGGETQYF. Here the CDR3 DNA reads TGCGCCAGCAGCTTGGGTCTAGCGGGAGGCGGTGGAGAGACCCAGTACTTC.

The table lists this clonotype with many counts. The chain recombines TRBV4-3 with TRBJ1-2; 10 bases match TRBD1. The CDR3 contains 14 residues. CDR1 is LGHNA and CDR2 is YSLEER in the germline V gene. J lost 6 bases, V lost 2 bases, and 3 bases had no gene match. Here the CDR3 reads CASSQLGQGDGYTF. Written as DNA, the CDR3 is TGCGCCAGCAGCCAACTCGGACAGGGGGATGGCTACACCTTC.

On this clonotype: This may stem from a read error, because a much larger clone lies one nucleotide away. This chain uses TRBV5-1 with TRBJ2-1; maybe TRBD2 (5 bases). This CDR3 has 16 residues. Trimming took off 0 bases at V and 4 bases at J, with 14 bases between the two ends. Germline V lookup: CDR1 SGHRS, CDR2 YFSETQ. The CDR3 sequence is CASSLVELVGYNEQFF. CDR3 nucleotides: TGCGCCAGCAGCTTGGTTGAACTAGTGGGATACAATGAGCAGTTCTTC.

The sample holds many counts of this clonotype. As DNA, the CDR3 is TGCGCCAGCAGCCCCGGGCCCGTCCACATGAACAATGAGCAGTTCTTC. It encodes CASSPGPVHMNNEQFF. The chain couples TRBV4-3 to TRBJ2-1, with D uncertain. The CDR3 consists of 16 residues. V was trimmed by 4 bases and J by 5 bases, leaving 18 bases between them. From germline, CDR1 is LGHNA and CDR2 YSLEER.

To note about this clonotype: Given a much more abundant clone one base away, this may be a read error. The genes are TRBV4-1 and TRBJ2-1; 9 bases are shared with TRBD2. Germline V gene sequence: CDR1 MGHRA, CDR2 YSYEKL. V shed 2 bases and J 7 bases; nucleotides not matched to a gene: 9. There are 16 residues in the CDR3. In DNA form, the CDR3 reads TGCGCCAGCAGCCAACTTCCTAGCGGGAAGGTGAATGAGCAGTTCTTC. Translating gives CASSQLPSGKVNEQFF.

The rearrangement uses TRBV4-3 and TRBJ2-2, with 9 nucleotides matching TRBD2. The CDR3 has 14 amino acids. Trimming removed 2 bases from V and 7 bases from J; junction bases left unmatched: 2. The germline gives CDR1 LGHNA, CDR2 YSLEER. For the CDR3, the DNA is TGCGCCAGCAGCCAACTAGCGGGAATCGGGGAGCTGTTTTTT. It is translated as CASSQLAGIGELFF.

This clonotype was seen ten or more times. The genes are TRBV2 and TRBJ2-1; 10 bases agree with TRBD2. The CDR3 is made up of 15 amino acids. In germline, CDR1 is SNHLY, CDR2 FYNNEI. Germline trimming cut 5 bases from V and 7 bases from J; bases unmatched to any gene: 8. This chain's CDR3 is CASSWTSGPFNEQFF. The CDR3 nucleotides read TGTGCCAGCAGTTGGACTAGCGGCCCTTTTAATGAGCAGTTCTTC.

The V gene is TRBV7-2, the J gene TRBJ2-3; 7 positions agree with TRBD2. CDR1 SGHTA and CDR2 FQGNSA come from the germline V gene. The CDR3 is 15 amino acids. Trimming removed 5 bases from V and 4 bases from J; junction bases left unmatched: 9. This chain's CDR3 is CASSNWTSLADTQYF. DNA of the CDR3: TGTGCCAGCAGCAACTGGACTAGTTTGGCAGATACGCAGTATTTT.

This clonotype was seen ten or more times. The V call is TRBV30, the J call TRBJ1-2, with 8 bases matching TRBD1. Germline-derived CDR1 and CDR2 are GTSNPN and SVGIG (reference sequence). V shed 5 bases and J 4 bases; nucleotides not matched to a gene: 6. CDR3 length equals 13 residues. The CDR3 region is CAWDPTGGYGYTF. CDR3 coding DNA: TGTGCCTGGGACCCAACAGGGGGCTATGGCTACACCTTC.

This clonotype was counted at least ten times. The rearrangement joins TRBV29-1 to TRBJ2-5; D uncertain. V was cut by 4 bases and J by 5 bases, with 14 bases left in between. This CDR3 is 13 amino acids long. Germline CDR1 and CDR2: SQVTM and ANQGSEA. DNA of the CDR3: TGCAGCGTTGGGAGCGTCAACGGGGAGACCCAGTACTTC. Its protein is CSVGSVNGETQYF.

This clonotype has at least ten counts. The chain carries TRBV7-9 and TRBJ1-2, with D possibly matching TRBD1 (6 bases). The CDR3 loop spans 15 amino acids. Trimming removed 1 base at V and 3 bases at J, with 12 bases between. In germline, CDR1 is SEHNR, CDR2 FQNEAQ (reference sequence). Written as DNA, the CDR3 is TGTGCCAGCAGCTTAGGCCCGGGACATTACTATGGCTACACCTTC. The encoded protein is CASSLGPGHYYGYTF.

This clonotype has a count of ten or more. J is TRBJ1-3 and V is TRBV10-3, with a possible D match to TRBD1 (6 bases). V lost 2 bases to trimming and J lost 2 bases, with 10 bases between them. Germline V gene lookup returns CDR1 ENHRY and CDR2 SYGVKD. This CDR3 comprises 15 residues. The CDR3, as DNA: TGTGCCATCAGTGAGCTCGCAGGGGCTGGAAACACCATATATTTT. This sequence encodes CAISELAGAGNTIYF.

This clonotype was counted many times. The genes are TRBV5-1 and TRBJ2-3; 9 positions match TRBD2. The CDR3 runs to 17 residues. V was pared by 4 bases and J by 6 bases, with 15 bases of the junction left unmatched. Germline V gene lookup returns CDR1 SGHRS and CDR2 YFSETQ. CDR3 protein: CASSPPGRLAGRDTQYF. CDR3 bases: TGCGCCAGCAGCCCCCCCGGTCGGCTAGCGGGACGGGATACGCAGTATTTT.

V and J are TRBV29-1 and TRBJ2-1, with 10 bases lining up with TRBD2. Germline V CDR1 and CDR2: SQVTM, ANQGSEA. The CDR3 covers 13 residues. Losses at the gene ends were 5 bases for V and 4 bases for J; bases not matched to a gene: 2. CDR3 sequence: CSVSSGSYNEQFF. CDR3 bases: TGCAGCGTTTCTAGCGGGAGTTACAATGAGCAGTTCTTC.

The chain links TRBV6-5 to TRBJ1-4; D gene unclear. Germline values: CDR1 MNHEY, CDR2 SVGAGI. The CDR3 runs to 13 residues. V was trimmed by 0 bases and J by 8 bases, leaving 7 bases between them. CDR3 sequence: CASSYSPREKLFF. The CDR3 DNA is TGTGCCAGCAGTTACTCCCCCCGGGAAAAACTGTTTTTT.

This clonotype was seen many times. The chain couples TRBV6-2 or TRBV6-3 to TRBJ2-1, with TRBD2 matching over 9 bases. The CDR3 covers 15 residues. The V gene's germline CDR1 is MNHEY and CDR2 SVGEGT. Trimming at V came to 6 bases and at J to 5 bases, leaving 8 bases not matched to a gene. The CDR3 is CASRSSGRENNEQFF. CDR3 nucleotides: TGTGCCAGCAGGAGTAGCGGGAGAGAAAACAATGAGCAGTTCTTC.

This clonotype occurred many times. The J gene is TRBJ2-1, the V gene TRBV28; 10 bases line up with TRBD2. V shed 5 bases and J 3 bases; nucleotides not matched to a gene: 13. Germline CDR1 MDHEN, CDR2 SYDVKM. The CDR3 runs to 18 residues. Here the CDR3 reads CASSGWVTGTSVYNEQFF. CDR3 DNA sequence: TGTGCCAGCAGTGGGTGGGTTACCGGGACTAGCGTCTACAATGAGCAGTTCTTC.

This clonotype was seen only a few times. The rearrangement links TRBV30 to TRBJ2-7; D is perhaps TRBD2 (5 bases). Per germline, CDR1 GTSNPN and CDR2 SVGIG (reference sequence). Trimming shortened V by 0 bases and J by 6 bases, and 12 bases separated the two germline ends. This CDR3 is 13 amino acids long. The CDR3 reads CAWSVSGFGEQYF. CDR3 nucleotides: TGTGCCTGGAGTGTTTCGGGGTTTGGCGAGCAGTACTTC. The full variable domain, completed using reference TRBV30 and TRBJ2-7, is SQTIHQWPATLVQPVGSPLSLECTVEGTSNPNLYWYRQAAGRGLQLLFYSVGIGQISSEVPQNLSASRPQDRQFILSSKKLLLSDSGFYLCAWSVSGFGEQYFGPGTRLTVT.